These T cell receptor beta chains were read from a single sample in a study of T cell responses to AZD1222 COVID-19 vaccine. The method was immunoSEQ multiplex PCR; TCRdb's version includes in-frame clones alone and lacks a portion of them. This sample has some 140,000 clones, with over 85% found just once. Sample: peripheral blood, taken 28 days after the second AZD1222 dose. The receptors derive from an adult who received the AZD1222 COVID-19 vaccine. The CDR3 runs from the conserved cysteine through the conserved F or W. A D gene is named only where the DNA matches it firmly. The size of a clone is reported for some rows only, either as once, few or many, or as a class for expanded clones.

TRBJ1-1,-,TRBV3-1/TRBV3-2,-,CASSQWVSTEAFF,TGTGCCAGCAGCCAATGGGTAAGCACTGAAGCTTTCTTT
TRBJ2-3,-,TRBV5-4,-,CASSWDRGNTDTQYF,TGTGCCAGCAGCTGGGACCGGGGGAACACAGATACGCAGTATTTT
TRBJ1-4,TRBD1,TRBV10-2,-,CASSGTGGEKLFF,TGCGCCAGCTCCGGGACAGGGGGCGAAAAACTGTTTTTT
TRBJ2-3,-,TRBV5-4,-,CASSWGQRRNTDTQYF,TGTGCCAGCAGCTGGGGCCAGCGGAGAAACACAGATACGCAGTATTTT
TRBJ1-6,-,TRBV9,-,CASSVEAGGINSPLHF,TGTGCCAGCAGCGTAGAGGCCGGTGGAATTAATTCACCCCTCCACTTT
TRBJ2-5,-,TRBV19,-,CASSNREQTQYF,TGTGCCAGTAGTAACCGGGAACAGACCCAGTACTTC
TRBJ1-1,TRBD1,TRBV7-2,-,CASSLSRGPTEAFF,TGTGCCAGCAGCTTGAGCAGGGGGCCGACTGAAGCTTTCTTT
TRBJ2-7,-,TRBV19,few,CASSISVVGGEQYF,TGTGCCAGTAGTATCTCAGTTGTGGGGGGCGAGCAGTACTTC
TRBJ2-1,-,TRBV6-5,-,CASSYGQGAQGEQFF,TGTGCCAGCAGTTACGGCCAGGGCGCCCAGGGTGAGCAGTTCTTC
TRBJ1-3,-,TRBV9,-,CASSVDSANTIYF,TGTGCCAGCAGCGTAGACAGTGCAAACACCATATATTTT
TRBJ2-7,TRBD1,TRBV24-1,-,CATSDPGQGTYEQYF,TGTGCCACCAGTGACCCGGGACAGGGGACCTACGAGCAGTACTTC
TRBJ1-4,-,TRBV7-3,-,CASSRTALPGEKLFF,TGTGCCAGCAGCAGAACAGCGCTACCCGGGGAAAAACTGTTTTTT
TRBJ2-1,-,TRBV4-1,-,CASSQGPLIDEQFF,TGCGCCAGCAGCCAAGGCCCTCTCATTGATGAGCAGTTCTTC
TRBJ1-3,TRBD1,TRBV7-9,-,CATDRGNTIYF,TGTGCCACGGACAGGGGAAACACCATATATTTT
TRBJ1-6,-,TRBV2,-,CASSEGSSPLHF,TGTGCCAGCAGTGAAGGGAGTTCACCCCTCCACTTT
TRBJ1-4,-,TRBV30,-,CAWSDLEVPEKLFF,TGTGCCTGGAGTGACTTAGAGGTACCCGAAAAACTGTTTTTT
TRBJ1-2,-,TRBV18,-,CASSPGDSNYGYTF,TGTGCCAGCTCACCAGGTGATTCTAACTATGGCTACACCTTC
TRBJ2-3,-,TRBV7-2,-,CASSLQEADTQYF,TGTGCCAGCAGCTTGCAGGAGGCGGATACGCAGTATTTT
TRBJ2-3,-,TRBV15,few,CATSRGLRPGGSTDTQYF,TGTGCCACCAGCAGAGGATTACGACCTGGGGGGAGCACAGATACGCAGTATTTT
TRBJ2-7,TRBD1,TRBV10-3,-,CASDPGTGSYEQYF,TGTGCCTCCGACCCCGGGACAGGGAGTTACGAGCAGTACTTC
TRBJ2-7,TRBD2,TRBV7-9,-,CASSRGVVYEQYF,TGTGCCAGCAGCCGGGGGGTCGTCTACGAGCAGTACTTC
TRBJ1-2,-,TRBV28,once,CASSLFPVFANYGYTF,TGTGCCAGCAGTTTATTCCCCGTCTTTGCTAACTATGGCTACACCTTC
TRBJ1-4,-,TRBV3-1/TRBV3-2,-,CASSQDGTEEKLFF,TGTGCCAGCAGCCAAGACGGGACGGAGGAAAAACTGTTTTTT
TRBJ1-6,TRBD1,TRBV28,-,CASSRDSRNSPLHF,TGTGCCAGCAGTCGGGACAGTAGGAATTCACCCCTCCACTTT
TRBJ2-7,-,TRBV6-5,-,CASSYSFRDGLEQYF,TGTGCCAGCAGTTACTCGTTCAGGGACGGTCTCGAGCAGTACTTC
TRBJ1-2,-,TRBV5-1,-,CASSAETAYYGYTF,TGCGCCAGCAGCGCCGAAACAGCTTACTATGGCTACACCTTC
TRBJ2-7,-,TRBV3-1/TRBV3-2,-,CASSQDLLGGLYGEQYF,TGTGCCAGCAGCCAAGATCTCCTCGGAGGCCTCTACGGCGAGCAGTACTTC
TRBJ1-3,-,TRBV9,-,CASSVGNSGNTIYF,TGTGCCAGCAGCGTAGGCAACTCTGGAAACACCATATATTTT
TRBJ1-1,-,TRBV4-1,-,CASSQVGTAEAFF,TGCGCCAGCAGCCAAGTCGGGACGGCCGAAGCTTTCTTT
TRBJ1-1,-,TRBV15,-,CATSRVEGIGLSTEAFF,TGTGCCACCAGCAGAGTCGAGGGTATAGGGTTAAGCACTGAAGCTTTCTTT
TRBJ2-1,-,TRBV7-3,-,CASSLIAGSYNEQFF,TGTGCCAGCAGCTTAATAGCTGGCTCCTACAATGAGCAGTTCTTC
TRBJ1-1,-,TRBV6-4,-,CASSEGAWGNTEAFF,TGTGCCAGCAGTGAGGGGGCCTGGGGGAACACTGAAGCTTTCTTT
TRBJ1-5,-,TRBV12-3/TRBV12-4,-,CASSVTYQPQHF,TGTGCCAGCAGTGTTACCTACCAGCCCCAGCATTTT
TRBJ1-2,-,TRBV29-1,-,CSVEVLRGAGGYTF,TGCAGCGTTGAAGTCTTGCGGGGGGCTGGCGGCTACACCTTC
TRBJ2-2,TRBD2,TRBV11-3,-,CASAGSGGAAGELFF,TGTGCCAGTGCTGGTAGCGGGGGGGCCGCCGGGGAGCTGTTTTTT
TRBJ1-6,-,TRBV5-1,-,CASSITGNPNSPLHF,TGCGCCAGCAGCATAACAGGGAACCCTAATTCACCCCTCCACTTT
TRBJ2-3,-,TRBV11-3,-,CATTLSRSDTQYF,TGTGCCACCACCCTCAGCAGGTCAGATACGCAGTATTTT
TRBJ1-2,-,TRBV24-1,-,CATSDSGGRRPYTF,TGTGCCACCAGTGATAGTGGGGGCCGACGCCCCTACACCTTC
TRBJ2-7,TRBD1,TRBV29-1,-,CSVVLGGKFSYEQYF,TGCAGCGTTGTCCTAGGGGGCAAATTCTCCTACGAGCAGTACTTC
TRBJ1-5,TRBD1,TRBV24-1,-,CATSGTGITQPQHF,TGTGCCACCAGCGGGACAGGGATTACCCAGCCCCAGCATTTT
TRBJ2-2,TRBD2,TRBV19,-,CASSIEGGRTGELFF,TGTGCCAGTAGTATAGAGGGAGGGCGCACCGGGGAGCTGTTTTTT
TRBJ1-1,-,TRBV6-2/TRBV6-3,-,CASSRWTEAFF,TGTGCCAGCAGCCGATGGACTGAAGCTTTCTTT
TRBJ2-5,TRBD2,TRBV15,-,CATSRGTSGKETQYF,TGTGCCACCAGCAGAGGGACTAGCGGTAAAGAGACCCAGTACTTC
TRBJ1-1,TRBD1,TRBV29-1,once,CSVLRQGAPSDTEAFF,TGCAGCGTCCTCCGACAGGGGGCTCCGAGTGACACTGAAGCTTTCTTT
TRBJ1-5,-,TRBV5-1,-,CASSEGTAYSNQPQHF,TGCGCCAGCAGCGAAGGGACCGCCTATAGCAATCAGCCCCAGCATTTT
TRBJ1-2,TRBD1,TRBV15,-,CATSRGQGLYGYTF,TGTGCCACCAGCAGAGGACAGGGTCTATATGGCTACACCTTC
TRBJ1-5,-,TRBV28,-,CASSRGQWGNNQPQHF,TGTGCCAGCAGTCGAGGACAGTGGGGGAACAATCAGCCCCAGCATTTT
TRBJ1-2,-,TRBV19,-,CASRPGQGVGYGYTF,TGTGCCAGTAGGCCGGGACAAGGGGTTGGATATGGCTACACCTTC
TRBJ1-2,TRBD1,TRBV6-5,-,CASSHRGGYTF,TGTGCCAGCAGTCACAGGGGTGGCTACACCTTC
TRBJ1-2,-,TRBV6-5,-,CASSSGILRDYGYTF,TGTGCCAGCAGTTCCGGGATCCTAAGGGACTATGGCTACACCTTC
TRBJ1-2,-,TRBV7-2,-,CASTPTANYGYTF,TGTGCCAGCACACCGACGGCTAACTATGGCTACACCTTC
TRBJ2-1,-,TRBV5-1,-,CASSFDDNEQFF,TGCGCCAGCAGCTTTGATGACAATGAGCAGTTCTTC
TRBJ1-4,-,TRBV9,-,CASSEEGASHEKLFF,TGTGCCAGCAGCGAAGAAGGGGCATCTCACGAAAAACTGTTTTTT
TRBJ1-2,-,TRBV5-1,-,CASSLLAGGERDGYTF,TGCGCCAGCAGCTTGTTGGCCGGGGGCGAGCGAGATGGCTACACCTTC
TRBJ1-1,-,TRBV19,once,CASSMGVPRGTEAFF,TGTGCCAGTAGTATGGGGGTCCCTCGGGGCACTGAAGCTTTCTTT
TRBJ2-3,TRBD1,TRBV2,-,CASSEGQGYTDTQYF,TGTGCCAGCAGTGAGGGACAGGGTTACACAGATACGCAGTATTTT